This section outlines one TCR beta chain sequence together with its context. Its binding antigen is unknown. Base qualities are not recorded, but no much larger clone differs from it by a single base. This sample stems from a study of response to subunit inactivated influenza vaccine (dated by TCRdb to the late 2010s). About the study as a whole: Deep quantitative T cell receptor repertoire profiling was used in the study to track responses to a trivalent subunit inactivated influenza vaccine.

Receptor amplification or capture employed RT-PCR. The run used an Illumina HiSeq 2500. TCRdb ran its own pipeline on the public reads, namely fastp trimming at Q25 and MiXCR clone calling, and kept in-frame beta chains. Rows with a matching CDR3 protein are joined into one entry that keeps the most common DNA and genes. The sample table holds 650,000 to 850,000 distinct CDR3 sequences, of which approximately 13% were seen once. The ten largest clones add up to 5.5% to 7% of the sample. The CDR3 starts with the cysteine, ends with the phenylalanine, and has 15 residues. CDR3 DNA only is kept here, 45 bases in frame from base 1. The CDR1 and CDR2 encoded by the germline V gene (reference sequence) are LNHDA and SQIVND. V was cut back by 0 bases and J by 2 bases, leaving a gap of 8 bases between them. Study-level results and caveats: The authors proposed that each seasonal influenza vaccination may bring in only a limited number of new T cells.

The sequence is built from TRBV19 and TRBJ1-3; the D segment cannot be called with confidence. The sample consisted of PBMCs from blood, taken 14 to 15 days before vaccination. The TCR sequence derives from a man aged 50 to 60 who received an inactivated influenza vaccine. Donor details come from another sample of the same person, matched by shared clones. The nucleotide sequence reads as follows: TGTGCCAGTAGTATAGACCGGCACACTGGAAACACCATATATTTT. Its protein reads: CASSIDRHTGNTIYF.